A single sample is the source of the 23 T cell receptor beta chains below, sequenced in a study of blood T cell repertoires in COVID-19. Profiled with immunoSEQ multiplex PCR; TCRdb holds only in-frame clones, not every one. In the table there are around 99,000 clones, almost 85% of which are singletons. The sample taken for sequencing was peripheral blood. These TCRs come from a human donor in a cohort sampled during active COVID-19.

The chain combines TRBV5-6 with TRBJ2-3; TRBD2 might be the D (6 bases). The CDR3 loop spans 16 amino acids. Trimming removed 0 bases from V and 5 bases from J, with 16 bases in between. Germline V gene lookup returns CDR1 SGHDT and CDR2 YYEEEE. Written as DNA, the CDR3 is TGTGCCAGCAGCTTGGAGACCGGGAGAGCGGTAGATACGCAGTATTTT. It specifies CASSLETGRAVDTQYF.

This rearrangement joins TRBV28 to TRBJ1-2; tentatively, D is TRBD1 (5 bases). Between the trimmed V and J ends, which lost 1 base and 8 bases, there was a span of 8 bases. This CDR3 has 12 residues. Germline assignment: CDR1 MDHEN and CDR2 SYDVKM. In DNA, the CDR3 is TGTGCCAGCAGTTTATTAGGGGCGGGCTACACCTTC. Amino acid sequence: CASSLLGAGYTF.

J is TRBJ2-2 and V is TRBV7-3; 7 bases match TRBD1. From germline, CDR1 is SGHTA and CDR2 FQGTGA. This CDR3 is 16 amino acids long. The junction had 4 bases not matched to a gene; V was cut back by 1 base and J by 2 bases. CDR3 amino acids: CASSLNNRGNTGELFF. CDR3 bases: TGTGCCAGCAGCTTAAACAACAGGGGAAACACCGGGGAGCTGTTTTTT.

The chain employs TRBV13 and TRBJ1-2; TRBD1 agrees at 7 bases. Trimming cost V 0 bases and J 4 bases; bases outside gene matches: 8. This CDR3 is built from 16 residues. Germline V gene data show CDR1 as PRHDT and CDR2 as FYEKMQ (reference sequence). Written as DNA, the CDR3 is TGTGCCAGCAGCTTAGGCCGACAGGGACTGGGCTATGGCTACACCTTC. It encodes CASSLGRQGLGYGYTF.

The chain recombines TRBV28 with TRBJ1-4; 8 positions match TRBD1. The germline CDR1 and CDR2 sequences are MDHEN and SYDVKM. Trimming at V came to 1 base and at J to 8 bases, leaving 9 bases not matched to a gene. The CDR3 totals 16 residues. This CDR3 is CASSLFDWTGREKLFF. CDR3 DNA sequence: TGTGCCAGCAGTTTATTCGACTGGACAGGGAGGGAAAAACTGTTTTTT.

The chain carries TRBV7-2 and TRBJ2-1; weak D call: TRBD1 (5 bases). Germline assignment: CDR1 SGHTA and CDR2 FQGNSA. The V end lost 5 bases, the J end lost 3 bases, and 14 bases lay between the germline ends. The CDR3 spans 15 residues. CDR3: CASSRRVLNYNEQFF. The CDR3 region has the DNA TGTGCCAGCAGCCGCAGGGTATTAAACTACAATGAGCAGTTCTTC.

The genes are TRBV6-1 and TRBJ2-6, with 7 bases matching TRBD1. CDR1 is MNHNS and CDR2 is SASEGT in the germline V gene. This CDR3 has 15 residues. Trimming removed 2 bases from V and 2 bases from J; junction bases left unmatched: 0. The CDR3 region is CASSEQGAGANVLTF. Here the CDR3 DNA reads TGTGCCAGCAGTGAACAGGGGGCTGGGGCCAACGTCCTGACTTTC.

This clone has a handful of counts. V usage is TRBV30 and J usage is TRBJ2-2, with a weak D call TRBD1 (5 bases). CDR1 and CDR2 from the germline V gene are GTSNPN and SVGIG (reference sequence). The CDR3 length is 13 residues. Trimming removed 0 bases at V and 4 bases at J, with 6 bases between. CDR3 nucleotide sequence: TGTGCCTGGAGTGTACAGGTCACCGGGGAGCTGTTTTTT. Residues: CAWSVQVTGELFF.

This clone was counted only a few times. The CDR3 here is CASSLFPYEKLFF. The CDR3 DNA is TGTGCCAGCAGCTTATTTCCATATGAAAAACTGTTTTTT. This rearrangement joins TRBV11-2 to TRBJ1-4; D remains ambiguous. Germline V gives CDR1 SGHAT, CDR2 FQNNGV. The CDR3 consists of 13 residues. Trimming stripped 2 bases from V and 6 bases from J, with 7 bases between.

J is TRBJ1-4 and V is TRBV28; D perhaps matches TRBD1 (5 bases). This CDR3 comprises 15 residues. V was clipped by 6 bases and J by 4 bases, with 15 bases between them. Germline assignment: CDR1 MDHEN and CDR2 SYDVKM. CDR3 nucleotides: TGTGCCAGCAGGAAGGGACTGACGAATAATGAAAAACTGTTTTTT. Translated, it gives CASRKGLTNNEKLFF.

The genes are TRBV29-1 and TRBJ1-1, with 7 positions matching TRBD1. Germline V gene sequence: CDR1 SQVTM, CDR2 ANQGSEA. The trim removed 8 bases at V and 4 bases at J, leaving 4 bases unmatched. There are 11 residues in the CDR3. CDR3 amino acids: CSTGQATEAFF. CDR3 DNA sequence: TGCAGCACCGGACAGGCCACTGAAGCTTTCTTT.

This sequence joins TRBV4-2 and TRBJ2-7, with 9 bases matching TRBD2. The CDR3 runs 16 residues. V gave up 4 bases and J gave up 4 bases; unmatched junction bases: 11. Germline lookup yields CDR1 LGHNA and CDR2 YNFKEQ. The CDR3 protein is CASSPGDSGSLYEQYF. As DNA, the CDR3 is TGTGCCAGCAGCCCCGGGGATAGCGGGAGTCTATACGAGCAGTACTTC.

The J gene is TRBJ2-5, the V gene TRBV9; the match to TRBD2 covers 10 bases. The CDR3 is 17 amino acids. The germline gives CDR1 SGDLS, CDR2 YYNGEE. V lost 0 bases to trimming and J lost 5 bases; unmatched junction nucleotides: 10. This chain's CDR3 is CASSVGLAGGMGETQYF. As DNA, the CDR3 is TGTGCCAGCAGCGTAGGGTTAGCGGGAGGTATGGGGGAGACCCAGTACTTC.

This chain connects TRBV5-7 to TRBJ2-7, with a tentative D call TRBD2 (6 bases). TRBV5-7 is identified as an open reading frame with a role that is uncertain. V lost 3 bases to trimming and J lost 2 bases, with 18 bases between them. The CDR3 totals 16 residues. CDR3 loop: CASSSQAGRRPYEQYV. In nucleotides, the CDR3 is TGTGCCAGCAGCTCTCAAGCGGGCAGGCGACCCTACGAGCAGTACGTC.

The chain is built from TRBV6-2 or TRBV6-3 and TRBJ1-1, with TRBD1 matching over 7 bases. The CDR3 totals 14 residues. Trimming at V came to 5 bases and at J to 1 base, leaving 4 bases not matched to a gene. Germline V lookup: CDR1 MNHEY, CDR2 SVGEGT. The CDR3 protein is CASSDRQGNTEAFF. The DNA for the CDR3 is TGTGCCAGCAGTGATCGACAGGGGAACACTGAAGCTTTCTTT.

The chain recombines TRBV5-4 with TRBJ2-2; 13 bases fit TRBD2. The junction had 10 bases not matched to a gene; V was cut back by 4 bases and J by 10 bases. This CDR3 has 16 residues. Germline V gene data show CDR1 as SGHNT and CDR2 as YYREEE (reference sequence). The DNA of the CDR3 is TGTGCCAGCAGCCCTGGGACTAGCGGGGAGGCGGAGGAGCTGTTTTTT. This codes for CASSPGTSGEAEELFF.

The chain uses TRBV11-3 and TRBJ2-7; 9 bases are a match to TRBD2. Germline CDR1 SGHNT, CDR2 YENEEA. The trim removed 1 base at V and 3 bases at J, leaving 1 base unmatched. The CDR3 is made up of 14 amino acids. The CDR3, as DNA: TGTGCCAGCAGCTTAGTAGCGGGAGACTACGAGCAGTACGTC. Its protein product is CASSLVAGDYEQYV.

The CDR3 loop reads CASRTGNSGETQYF. In nucleotides, the CDR3 is TGTGCCAGCAGAACGGGAAACTCTGGCGAGACCCAGTACTTC. The chain couples TRBV2 to TRBJ2-5, with D tentatively TRBD2 (5 bases). The germline V gene has CDR1 SNHLY and CDR2 FYNNEI. Deletions cut 6 bases from V and 5 bases from J, with 16 bases between. CDR3 size: 14 residues. Combining the CDR3 with reference TRBV2 and TRBJ2-5 gives the whole variable domain EPEVTQTPSHQVTQMGQEVILRCVPISNHLYFYWYRQILGQKVEFLVSFYNNEISEKSEIFDDQFSVERPDGSNFTLKIRSTKLEDSAMYFCASRTGNSGETQYFGPGTRLLVL.

The rearrangement joins TRBV19 to TRBJ1-6; the match to TRBD1 covers 7 bases. Germline loops: CDR1 LNHDA, CDR2 SQIVND (reference sequence). The CDR3 contains 12 residues. Trimming removed 11 bases from V and 7 bases from J; junction bases left unmatched: 5. CDR3 region: CASGTANSPLHF. The CDR3 DNA is TGTGCCTCCGGGACAGCCAATTCACCCCTCCACTTT.

This rearrangement joins TRBV24-1 to TRBJ2-2, with D possibly being TRBD1 (6 bases). This CDR3 contains 14 residues. Trimming took 6 bases from V and 1 from J, leaving 8 bases between them. Germline V CDR1 and CDR2: KGHDR, SFDVKD. CDR3 sequence (DNA): TGTGCCACCAGTCCAGGGGTGAACACCGGGGAGCTGTTTTTT. Amino acids: CATSPGVNTGELFF.

V and J are TRBV2 and TRBJ2-3, with 9 positions matching TRBD2. Germline V gene lookup returns CDR1 SNHLY and CDR2 FYNNEI. V shed 1 base, J shed 2 bases, and the junction held 4 bases outside the gene matches. This CDR3 is built from 16 residues. The CDR3 DNA reads TGTGCCAGCAGTGAAGGGCTAGCGGGATTCACAGATACGCAGTATTTT. Translated, it gives CASSEGLAGFTDTQYF.

The chain is built from TRBV27 and TRBJ1-6; a possible D gene is TRBD1 (5 bases). Trimming took off 2 bases at V and 7 bases at J, with 12 bases between the two ends. Germline CDR1 reads MNHEY; CDR2 reads SMNVEV (reference sequence). The CDR3 loop spans 15 amino acids. The CDR3 is CASSLTQGGNSPLHF. The CDR3 coding sequence is TGTGCCAGCAGTTTAACCCAGGGTGGGAATTCACCCCTCCACTTT.

The rearrangement uses TRBV29-1 and TRBJ1-4; perhaps TRBD1 as D (6 bases). Per germline, CDR1 SQVTM and CDR2 ANQGSEA. The germline V and J ends were trimmed by 4 bases and 3 bases, with 12 bases remaining between them. This CDR3 spans 14 amino acids. The CDR3 reads CSVATGPSNEKLFF. The CDR3 DNA sequence: TGCAGCGTTGCAACAGGGCCATCTAATGAAAAACTGTTTTTT.